This TCR beta chain emerged from a study of cytomegalovirus exposure and HLA in healthy donors. The V and J ends lost 3 bases and 7 bases respectively, with 10 bases between them. Germline V gene data show CDR1 as SQVTM and CDR2 as ANQGSEA. CDR3 length equals 11 residues. The PCR ran on 60 Vbeta and 13 Jbeta primers. Repertoires were generated with immunoSEQ multiplex PCR, while TCRdb's copy carries only in-frame clones and drops some. This sample carries around 170,000 clones, over 65% of them seen once, and the ten largest clones take roughly 2.6%. Whole-study findings and limits: Analysis was carried out at a later point, and it linked a missense DCLRE1C variant to TCR beta V- and J-gene trimming. The CMV antigen specificity of a few CMV-associated chains was confirmed through in vitro analysis.

About this clone: Its target is unknown.

Sequencing input: PBMCs. The chain combines TRBV29-1 with TRBJ2-7, with unresolved D. The receptor was derived from a woman between 50 and 59 years old in good health and CMV-seropositive. The CDR3 sequence is CSVDRSGEQYF. The CDR3 nucleotides are TGCAGCGTTGACAGGTCTGGGGAGCAGTACTTC.